Below are 31 T cell receptor beta chains sequenced from a single sample in a study of beta chain features in type 1 diabetes. Regarding the study as a whole: Researchers report that Type 1 diabetes patients had moderately but significantly shorter TCRB CDR3s across all four CD4+ subsets.

Expressed TCRB transcripts were sequenced because the isolated RNA had all been reverse transcribed beforehand. Only in-frame clones appear in the TCRdb table, and some are missing; sequencing was by immunoSEQ multiplex PCR. Seen here are around 260,000 clones, about a fifth observed once, and the top ten hold about 0.027%. These receptors' targets are unknown. Sequences were obtained from naive CD4+ T cells from blood. The receptors originated from a woman in her 40s with type 1 diabetes.

The gene calls are TRBV9 and TRBJ2-1; weak D call: TRBD1 (6 bases). This CDR3 contains 16 residues. The V end lost 0 bases, the J end lost 9 bases, and 19 bases lay between the germline ends. CDR1 and CDR2 from the germline V gene are SGDLS and YYNGEE. The CDR3 DNA follows: TGTGCCAGCAGCGTAGTTGGGCAGGGGCGCCGGAGTGAGCAGTTCTTC. Its protein is CASSVVGQGRRSEQFF.

This clone was counted a few times. The chain is built from TRBV7-9 and TRBJ2-5; D perhaps matches TRBD1 (6 bases). Trimming pared 5 bases from V and 2 bases from J, leaving 12 bases between. This CDR3 is built from 14 residues. CDR1 is SEHNR and CDR2 is FQNEAQ in the germline V gene (reference sequence). The CDR3 here is CASSKERGQETQYF. DNA of the CDR3: TGTGCCAGCAGCAAAGAGAGGGGGCAAGAGACCCAGTACTTC. Full variable domain (remainder filled in from reference TRBV7-9 and TRBJ2-5): DTGVSQNPRHKITKRGQNVTFRCDPISEHNRLYWYRQTLGQGPEFLTYFQNEAQLEKSRLLSDRFSAERPKGSFSTLEIQRTEQGDSAMYLCASSKERGQETQYFGPGTRLLVL.

V and J are TRBV2 and TRBJ2-1; 14 bases match TRBD2. This CDR3 spans 16 amino acids. From germline, CDR1 is SNHLY and CDR2 FYNNEI. Trimming at V came to 8 bases and at J to 8 bases, leaving 11 bases not matched to a gene. CDR3 in amino acids: CASGGLAGARGDEQFF. CDR3 coding DNA: TGTGCCAGCGGGGGACTAGCGGGAGCCCGGGGGGATGAGCAGTTCTTC.

This clone was detected only a few times. The V call is TRBV7-9, the J call TRBJ2-3; 11 nucleotides agree with TRBD2. Per the germline V gene, CDR1 is SEHNR and CDR2 is FQNEAQ (reference sequence). CDR3 length: 16 residues. The J segment lost 6 bases and the V segment lost 4 bases, leaving 9 bases of the junction unmatched. The CDR3 loop is CASSSRGLADGDTQYF. The CDR3, as DNA: TGTGCCAGCAGCTCTAGGGGACTAGCGGATGGGGATACGCAGTATTTT.

In this sample, this clone turned up a few times. The chain employs TRBV5-1 and TRBJ1-5; 8 bases are a match to TRBD1. The CDR3 totals 15 residues. Per the germline V gene, CDR1 is SGHRS and CDR2 is YFSETQ. Losses at the gene ends were 0 bases for V and 1 base for J; bases not matched to a gene: 0. CDR3 DNA: TGCGCCAGCAGCTTGGGACAGGGGAGCAATCAGCCCCAGCATTTT. Its translation is CASSLGQGSNQPQHF. Using reference TRBV5-1 and TRBJ1-5 for the parts outside the CDR3, the full variable domain is KAGVTQTPRYLIKTRGQQVTLSCSPISGHRSVSWYQQTPGQGLQFLFEYFSETQRNKGNFPGRFSGRQFSNSRSEMNVSTLELGDSALYLCASSLGQGSNQPQHFGDGTRLSIL.

The chain has TRBV7-2 and TRBJ2-5; possibly TRBD1 for D (6 bases). There are 14 residues in the CDR3. Trimming removed 2 bases from V and 7 bases from J, with 14 bases in between. Germline CDR1 SGHTA, CDR2 FQGNSA. CDR3 sequence reads: CASSLTWGPATQYF. The CDR3 DNA reads as TGTGCCAGCAGCTTAACTTGGGGGCCGGCGACCCAGTACTTC.

The V and J genes are TRBV7-9 and TRBJ2-1, with TRBD2 matching 10 bases. V gave up 2 bases and J gave up 0 bases; unmatched junction bases: 7. Germline values: CDR1 SEHNR, CDR2 FQNEAQ (reference sequence). The CDR3 loop spans 18 amino acids. CDR3 protein: CASSLPRASGGSYNEQFF. The CDR3, as DNA: TGTGCCAGCAGCTTACCTCGAGCTAGCGGGGGCTCCTACAATGAGCAGTTCTTC.

The V gene is TRBV28, the J gene TRBJ1-1, with TRBD1 identical over 12 bases. In germline, CDR1 is MDHEN, CDR2 SYDVKM. CDR3 size: 16 residues. Trimming cost V 3 bases and J 4 bases; bases outside gene matches: 6. Here the CDR3 reads CASSLGGQGARTEAFF. The CDR3 DNA sequence: TGTGCCAGCAGTTTGGGGGGACAGGGGGCGCGCACTGAAGCTTTCTTT. The full variable domain, rest sourced from reference TRBV28 and TRBJ1-1, is DVKVTQSSRYLVKRTGEKVFLECVQDMDHENMFWYRQDPGLGLRLIYFSYDVKMKEKGDIPEGYSVSREKKERFSLILESASTNQTSMYLCASSLGGQGARTEAFFGQGTRLTVV.

This rearrangement joins TRBV4-3 to TRBJ2-4, with a tentative D call TRBD1 (6 bases). V lost 4 bases to trimming and J lost 6 bases, with 13 bases between them. The CDR3 runs 14 residues. Germline values: CDR1 LGHNA, CDR2 YSLEER. The CDR3 spells CASSPLQGTNIQYF. DNA of the CDR3: TGCGCCAGCAGCCCCCTACAGGGAACAAACATTCAGTACTTC.

This chain links TRBV9 with TRBJ2-3; 10 bases agree with TRBD1. CDR1 is SGDLS, CDR2 YYNGEE, per germline. The V and J ends lost 4 bases and 4 bases, in that order; junction bases with no gene match: 9. The CDR3 is 16 amino acids. Here the CDR3 reads CASSSPTGGYADTQYF. The CDR3 DNA reads as TGTGCCAGCAGCTCCCCGACAGGGGGCTACGCAGATACGCAGTATTTT.

The gene calls are TRBV19 and TRBJ2-7, with TRBD1 as a possible D gene (5 bases). Per germline, CDR1 LNHDA and CDR2 SQIVND (reference sequence). The CDR3 is 15 amino acids. The ends were cut back, 7 bases at V and 4 bases at J, with 20 bases in the middle. CDR3 DNA: TGTGCCAGTACCTCGGCCTCCACTACAGGATACGAGCAGTACTTC. Translated, it gives CASTSASTTGYEQYF.

The CDR3 spells CASSSRTGDSPLHF. CDR3 sequence (DNA): TGTGCCAGCAGCTCGCGGACTGGGGATTCACCCCTCCACTTT. This sequence joins TRBV7-9 and TRBJ1-6; D call uncertain. Germline loops: CDR1 SEHNR, CDR2 FQNEAQ (reference sequence). This CDR3 has 14 amino acids. Trimming stripped 4 bases from V and 8 bases from J, with 12 bases between.

The chain carries TRBV5-1 and TRBJ1-2; TRBD1 matches 9 bases. The CDR3 is 15 residues long. V gave up 3 bases and J gave up 7 bases; unmatched junction bases: 10. Per germline, CDR1 SGHRS and CDR2 YFSETQ. The CDR3 loop reads CASSSGTGSYGGYTF. DNA for the CDR3: TGCGCCAGCAGCTCCGGGACAGGGTCCTATGGTGGCTACACCTTC.

A few counts support this clone. The V gene is TRBV7-9, the J gene TRBJ2-3; 8 bases align to TRBD1. CDR1 SEHNR and CDR2 FQNEAQ come from the germline V gene (reference sequence). This CDR3 is built from 15 residues. V gave up 5 bases and J gave up 1 base; unmatched junction bases: 5. CDR3 amino acids: CASSPGQVGTDTQYF. The CDR3 nucleotides are TGTGCCAGCAGCCCGGGACAGGTCGGCACAGATACGCAGTATTTT. The entire variable domain, with the rest obtained from reference TRBV7-9 and TRBJ2-3, is as follows: DTGVSQNPRHKITKRGQNVTFRCDPISEHNRLYWYRQTLGQGPEFLTYFQNEAQLEKSRLLSDRFSAERPKGSFSTLEIQRTEQGDSAMYLCASSPGQVGTDTQYFGPGTRLTVL.

This clone was detected a few times. The chain recombines TRBV5-4 with TRBJ1-4; D might be TRBD1 (5 bases). This CDR3 spans 13 amino acids. The V end lost 2 bases, the J end lost 8 bases, and 10 bases lay between the germline ends. Germline CDR1 and CDR2: SGHNT and YYREEE (reference sequence). For the CDR3, the DNA is TGTGCCAGCAGCTTCTCAGGGTCCGAAAAACTGTTTTTT. Its protein product is CASSFSGSEKLFF.

This chain's CDR3 is CASNSQGKNQPQHF. CDR3 coding DNA: TGTGCCAGCAATTCACAGGGGAAGAATCAGCCCCAGCATTTT. The rearrangement joins TRBV28 to TRBJ1-5, with 7 bases matching TRBD1. Germline lookup yields CDR1 MDHEN and CDR2 SYDVKM. V lost 7 bases, J lost 4 bases, and 7 bases stayed unmatched. This CDR3 region has 14 residues. The full variable domain, with the rest looked up from reference TRBV28 and TRBJ1-5, is DVKVTQSSRYLVKRTGEKVFLECVQDMDHENMFWYRQDPGLGLRLIYFSYDVKMKEKGDIPEGYSVSREKKERFSLILESASTNQTSMYLCASNSQGKNQPQHFGDGTRLSIL.

In its sample, this clone was seen a few times. The chain carries TRBV29-1 and TRBJ1-1, with D perhaps matching TRBD1 (5 bases). Germline V CDR1 and CDR2: SQVTM, ANQGSEA. V lost 0 bases, J lost 4 bases, and 12 bases lay in between. The CDR3 has 14 amino acids. CDR3 nucleotide sequence: TGCAGCGTTGAAGATACTGGGGCGAGCACTGAAGCTTTCTTT. Encoded protein: CSVEDTGASTEAFF.

This clone was seen more than once but under ten times. V and J are TRBV30 and TRBJ2-1; 10 positions match TRBD1. With V trimmed by 2 bases and J by 6 bases, 1 base remained unmatched. Germline lookup yields CDR1 GTSNPN and CDR2 SVGIG (reference sequence). The CDR3 length is 13 residues. CDR3 sequence reads: CAWSRTGGNEQFF. CDR3 in DNA: TGTGCCTGGAGTCGGACAGGGGGCAATGAGCAGTTCTTC.

This clone turned up a few times. The V call is TRBV29-1, the J call TRBJ2-7; the D gene is possibly TRBD1 (6 bases). V was cut by 7 bases and J by 3 bases, with 16 bases left in between. The CDR3 is made up of 13 amino acids. The germline CDR1 and CDR2 sequences are SQVTM and ANQGSEA. The CDR3 DNA sequence: TGCAGCGCCACAGGGAGATCGCGCTACGAGCAGTACTTC. It yields the protein CSATGRSRYEQYF.

This chain links TRBV27 with TRBJ1-4; D ambiguous. This CDR3 contains 14 residues. Germline V gives CDR1 MNHEY, CDR2 SMNVEV (reference sequence). V lost 5 bases and J 4 bases, leaving 11 bases between the germline ends. For the CDR3, the DNA is TGTGCCAGCAGTCCCCGAGGGTTTAATGAAAAACTGTTTTTT. Encoded protein: CASSPRGFNEKLFF.

This clone was counted a few times. The chain carries TRBV7-2 and TRBJ2-5; 8 bases agree with TRBD2. V was clipped by 5 bases and J by 5 bases; unmatched bases: 7. CDR1 SGHTA and CDR2 FQGNSA come from the germline V gene. The CDR3 loop spans 14 amino acids. The CDR3 loop reads CASSARLATETQYF. The DNA for the CDR3 is TGTGCCAGCAGCGCCCGACTAGCGACGGAGACCCAGTACTTC.

This clone has just a few counts. CDR3 nucleotide sequence: TGTGCCAGCAGTGAAAAGCTTGAGACCCAGTACTTC. The encoded protein is CASSEKLETQYF. The V gene is TRBV25-1, the J gene TRBJ2-5; no reliable D call. The V end was cut by 2 bases, the J end by 5 bases, with 6 bases between. There are 12 residues in the CDR3. In germline, CDR1 is MGHDK, CDR2 SYGVNS.

This clone was picked up a small number of times. The chain carries TRBV7-9 and TRBJ2-1; D is uncertain. V lost 2 bases to trimming and J lost 6 bases, with 8 bases between them. Looked up from germline, CDR1 is SEHNR and CDR2 is FQNEAQ (reference sequence). The CDR3 is 13 amino acids. The CDR3 is CASSLRHLNEQFF. CDR3 DNA sequence: TGTGCCAGCAGCTTAAGACACCTCAATGAGCAGTTCTTC.

The chain links TRBV7-6 to TRBJ2-6; 8 bases match TRBD1. The ends lost 5 bases at V and 4 bases at J; junction bases unmatched: 4. CDR1 is SGHVS, CDR2 FNYEAQ, per germline. The length of the CDR3 is 15 residues. CDR3 sequence reads: CASSRQGTGANVLTF. The CDR3 nucleotides read TGTGCCAGCAGCCGACAGGGGACCGGGGCCAACGTCCTGACTTTC.

This clone was seen a handful of times. The V and J genes are TRBV25-1 and TRBJ2-7, with D uncertain. CDR1 and CDR2 from the germline V gene are MGHDK and SYGVNS. CDR3 length equals 12 residues. The germline V and J ends were trimmed by 0 bases and 2 bases, with 2 bases remaining between them. CDR3 nucleotides: TGTGCCAGCAGTGAATACGCCTACGAGCAGTACTTC. Its translation is CASSEYAYEQYF.

This clone showed up just once. Written as DNA, the CDR3 is TGTGCCAGCAGCATCAGAACAGATACGCAGTATTTT. This translates into CASSIRTDTQYF. V usage is TRBV21-1 and J usage is TRBJ2-3; the D call of TRBD1 is as the table states it, not checked on the DNA. TRBV21-1 is described as a pseudogene. This CDR3 has 12 residues.

The chain uses TRBV28 and TRBJ2-7, with 10 positions matching TRBD2. Losses at the gene ends were 4 bases for V and 3 bases for J; bases not matched to a gene: 0. CDR3 size: 13 residues. CDR1 is MDHEN, CDR2 SYDVKM, per germline. CDR3 nucleotides: TGTGCCAGCAGTTCTAGCGGGAGCTACGAGCAGTACTTC. It yields the protein CASSSSGSYEQYF.

The sample holds one count of this clone. The V gene is TRBV4-3, the J gene TRBJ1-2; TRBD1 might be the D (6 bases). This CDR3 region has 14 residues. Germline CDR1 LGHNA, CDR2 YSLEER. V lost 0 bases and J 6 bases, leaving 11 bases between the germline ends. Here the CDR3 DNA reads TGCGCCAGCAGCCAAGATCTACAGGGCGATGGCTACACCTTC. It encodes CASSQDLQGDGYTF.

The genes are TRBV30 and TRBJ2-5; no reliable D call. Trimming took off 0 bases at V and 2 bases at J, with 7 bases between the two ends. The CDR3 is made up of 13 amino acids. The germline V gene has CDR1 GTSNPN and CDR2 SVGIG (reference sequence). CDR3 amino acids: CAWSVQLQETQYF. The CDR3 DNA reads as TGTGCCTGGAGTGTACAACTACAAGAGACCCAGTACTTC.

Only a few counts were recorded for this clone. This sequence joins TRBV29-1 and TRBJ2-3, with D maybe TRBD1 (6 bases). Per germline, CDR1 SQVTM and CDR2 ANQGSEA. The CDR3 contains 12 residues. V lost 7 bases to trimming and J lost 0 bases, with 8 bases between them. CDR3 nucleotide sequence: TGCAGCGGGGGGCTTAGCACAGATACGCAGTATTTT. Translated, it gives CSGGLSTDTQYF.

This clone was seen just once. The gene calls are TRBV14 and TRBJ1-2; TRBD1 aligns across 7 bases. CDR3 size: 13 residues. Germline V gives CDR1 SGHDN, CDR2 FVKESK. The V gene end was trimmed by 3 bases and the J gene end by 8 bases; junction bases not matched to a gene: 6. For the CDR3, the DNA is TGTGCCAGCAGCCAGCTGACAGGGACCGGCTACACCTTC. Translation: CASSQLTGTGYTF.